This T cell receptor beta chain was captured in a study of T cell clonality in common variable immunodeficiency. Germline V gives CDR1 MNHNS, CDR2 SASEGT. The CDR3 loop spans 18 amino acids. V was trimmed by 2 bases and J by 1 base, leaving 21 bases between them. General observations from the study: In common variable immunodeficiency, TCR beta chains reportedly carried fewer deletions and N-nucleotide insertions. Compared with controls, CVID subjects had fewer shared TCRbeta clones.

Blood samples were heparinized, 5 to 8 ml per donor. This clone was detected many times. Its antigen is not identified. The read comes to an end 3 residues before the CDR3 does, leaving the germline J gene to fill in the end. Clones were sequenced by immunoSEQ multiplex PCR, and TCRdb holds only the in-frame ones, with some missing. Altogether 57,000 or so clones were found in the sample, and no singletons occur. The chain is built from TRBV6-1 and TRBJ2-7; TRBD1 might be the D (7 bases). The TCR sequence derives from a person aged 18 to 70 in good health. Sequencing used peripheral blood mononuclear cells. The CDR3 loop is CASSERKWGRGASYEQYF. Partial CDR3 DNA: TGTGCCAGCAGTGAAAGGAAGTGGGGCAGGGGGGCTTCCTACGAG.